These 6 T cell receptor beta chains were all obtained from the same sample, sequenced in a study of blood T cell repertoires in COVID-19. Generated by immunoSEQ multiplex PCR, the TCRdb table keeps only in-frame clones and is missing some. The sample has 35,000 to 45,000 clones; about 82% are singletons. The sample comprised peripheral blood. The receptors stem from a human donor in a cohort sampled during active COVID-19.

The chain is built from TRBV24-1 and TRBJ2-1, with a possible D match to TRBD2 (5 bases). This CDR3 is built from 16 residues. Germline V gene sequence: CDR1 KGHDR, CDR2 SFDVKD. V was pared by 2 bases and J by 4 bases, with 14 bases between. The CDR3 loop is CATSDSGFGEYNEQFF. CDR3 nucleotide sequence: TGTGCCACCAGTGATTCTGGGTTTGGGGAGTACAATGAGCAGTTCTTC.

The rearrangement uses TRBV12-3 or TRBV12-4 and TRBJ1-2; 9 bases are a match to TRBD1. V was pared by 3 bases and J by 4 bases, with 0 bases of the junction left unmatched. This CDR3 is built from 13 residues. The CDR3 DNA reads as TGTGCCAGCAGTTTGGACAGGGGCTATGGCTACACCTTC. Encoded protein: CASSLDRGYGYTF.

The DNA for the CDR3 is TGCAGGGCCTTTTTAGGAGAGAGTGGCTACACCTTC. Amino acid sequence: CRAFLGESGYTF. The chain links TRBV29-1 to TRBJ1-2, with no clear D. CDR3 length: 12 residues. CDR1 SQVTM and CDR2 ANQGSEA come from the germline V gene. The full variable domain, its missing parts supplied by reference TRBV29-1 and TRBJ1-2, is SAVISQKPSRDICQRGTSLTIQCQVDSQVTMMFWYRQQPGQSLTLIATANQGSEATYESGFVIDKFPISRPNLTFSTLTVSNMSPEDSSIYLCRAFLGESGYTFGSGTRLTVV.

The chain employs TRBV6-1 and TRBJ1-5, with unresolved D. The V gene lost 0 bases and the J gene lost 3 bases, with 3 bases spanning the gap. CDR3 size: 13 residues. Germline V lookup: CDR1 MNHNS, CDR2 SASEGT. As DNA, the CDR3 is TGTGCCAGCAGTGAAGCCTCCAATCAGCCCCAGCATTTT. It codes for CASSEASNQPQHF.

This chain connects TRBV7-9 to TRBJ1-2, with 11 nucleotides matching TRBD1. The V gene's germline CDR1 is SEHNR and CDR2 FQNEAQ (reference sequence). The CDR3 has 14 amino acids. V dropped 4 bases and J dropped 6; count of bases not matched to a gene: 4. The CDR3 loop reads CASSYRDRGDGYTF. The CDR3 DNA sequence: TGTGCCAGCAGCTACCGGGACAGGGGGGATGGCTACACCTTC.

A single count supports this clone. The V gene is TRBV4-1, the J gene TRBJ2-3; no definite D call. Trimming took 0 bases from V and 1 from J, leaving 14 bases between them. The CDR3 sequence is 17 residues long. The germline V gene encodes CDR1 MGHRA and CDR2 YSYEKL. CDR3 in amino acids: CASSQDAFPLGTDTQYF. The CDR3 DNA reads TGCGCCAGCAGCCAAGATGCCTTCCCACTCGGCACAGATACGCAGTATTTT.